What follows are 15 T cell receptor beta chains derived from one specimen sequenced in a study of blood T cell repertoires in COVID-19. This table comes from immunoSEQ multiplex PCR, and its TCRdb copy is limited to in-frame clones, with some not included. The sample consists of 130,000 or so clones, approximately 80% of them appearing once. The source material was peripheral blood. These receptors were obtained from a woman aged 55-75 years with acute or convalescent COVID-19.

The V gene is TRBV20-1, the J gene TRBJ1-5; a possible D gene is TRBD1 (5 bases). The germline V gene has CDR1 DFQATT and CDR2 SNEGSKA (reference sequence). Trimming took 3 bases from V and 1 from J, leaving 10 bases between them. The CDR3 covers 14 residues. In DNA, the CDR3 is TGCAGTGCTAGTGGCCAGGGAAGCAATCAGCCCCAGCATTTT. Protein: CSASGQGSNQPQHF.

This clone is a singleton in its sample. V and J are TRBV10-1 and TRBJ1-6, with 8 nucleotides matching TRBD1. The CDR3 is 13 residues long. The V and J ends lost 6 bases and 7 bases, in that order; junction bases with no gene match: 2. From germline, CDR1 is WNHNN and CDR2 SYGVQD (reference sequence). CDR3 loop: CASRDRENSPLHF. Here the CDR3 DNA reads TGCGCCAGCAGGGACAGGGAAAATTCACCCCTCCACTTT.

This chain connects TRBV19 to TRBJ2-7, with TRBD1 matching 7 bases. J was trimmed by 2 bases and V by 6 bases; bases with no gene match: 4. This CDR3 has 13 amino acids. Germline V gene lookup returns CDR1 LNHDA and CDR2 SQIVND (reference sequence). The CDR3 here is CASRQGSTYEQYF. DNA of the CDR3: TGTGCCAGTAGACAGGGGTCCACCTACGAGCAGTACTTC.

The chain couples TRBV13 to TRBJ2-7; the match to TRBD2 covers 13 bases. Unmatched junction bases numbered 13, after V lost 7 bases and J lost 7 bases. CDR3 length: 16 amino acids. In germline, CDR1 is PRHDT, CDR2 FYEKMQ (reference sequence). CDR3 DNA: TGTGCCAGCACCCTGGGGGGACTAGCGGGGTCGAGGGAGCAGTACGTC. Residues: CASTLGGLAGSREQYV.

V and J are TRBV5-1 and TRBJ1-5; D is perhaps TRBD1 (6 bases). V was shortened by 1 base and J by 6 bases, with 14 bases between the two germline ends. This CDR3 spans 15 amino acids. Germline CDR1 reads SGHRS; CDR2 reads YFSETQ. This chain's CDR3 is CASSLKGDRGQPQHF. The CDR3 nucleotides are TGCGCCAGCAGCTTGAAGGGGGATAGGGGTCAGCCCCAGCATTTT.

This clone was picked up a small number of times. This sequence joins TRBV27 and TRBJ2-1; 11 bases are a match to TRBD1. The CDR3 has 14 residues. CDR1 is MNHEY and CDR2 is SMNVEV in the germline V gene (reference sequence). Germline trimming cut 6 bases from V and 6 bases from J; bases unmatched to any gene: 4. The CDR3 DNA reads as TGTGCCAGCAGGGGACAGGGGGTTATCAATGAGCAGTTCTTC. This translates into CASRGQGVINEQFF.

This clone was observed a handful of times. This chain links TRBV7-9 with TRBJ1-2, with D tentatively TRBD1 (6 bases). The CDR3 spans 15 residues. The V gene lost 5 bases and the J gene lost 6 bases, with 19 bases spanning the gap. Germline V gives CDR1 SEHNR, CDR2 FQNEAQ (reference sequence). The CDR3 is CASSPAGGGADGYTF. The CDR3 DNA is TGTGCCAGCAGCCCAGCCGGGGGGGGCGCAGATGGCTACACCTTC.

The chain couples TRBV7-8 to TRBJ1-4, with D perhaps matching TRBD1 (6 bases). The CDR3 is 15 amino acids. The V end was cut by 3 bases, the J end by 3 bases, with 11 bases between. Per the germline V gene, CDR1 is SGHVS and CDR2 is FQNEAQ. For the CDR3, the DNA is TGTGCCAGCAGCTTCCCGGGGGGCGCTAATGAAAAACTGTTTTTT. Its protein product is CASSFPGGANEKLFF.

CDR3 in DNA: TGCAGCGTTGCGGTCTCCATGGGACAATATGGCTACACCTTC. It is translated as CSVAVSMGQYGYTF. V usage is TRBV29-1 and J usage is TRBJ1-2, with D tentatively TRBD1 (6 bases). Germline CDR1 SQVTM, CDR2 ANQGSEA. This CDR3 comprises 14 residues. With 4 bases removed from V and 5 bases from J, the gap between germline ends came to 17 bases.

The chain couples TRBV29-1 to TRBJ1-1; no clear D. Germline CDR1 and CDR2: SQVTM and ANQGSEA. There are 11 residues in the CDR3. V dropped 4 bases and J dropped 1 base, with 4 bases sitting between them. DNA for the CDR3: TGCAGCGTTGTGAGGAACACTGAAGCTTTCTTT. Its translation: CSVVRNTEAFF.

The rearrangement joins TRBV5-4 to TRBJ2-2; no clear D. V was cut by 2 bases and J by 2 bases, with 13 bases left in between. CDR1 and CDR2 from the germline V gene are SGHNT and YYREEE (reference sequence). The CDR3 is made up of 16 amino acids. DNA of the CDR3: TGTGCCAGCAGCTTACAAAAAGGAGCAAACACCGGGGAGCTGTTTTTT. The encoded protein is CASSLQKGANTGELFF.

This clone appeared a single time. The V call is TRBV29-1, the J call TRBJ1-3; D not certain. V lost 5 bases and J lost 1, with 12 bases in between. Germline lookup yields CDR1 SQVTM and CDR2 ANQGSEA. CDR3 size: 14 residues. The DNA of the CDR3 is TGCAGCGTTAGGTCCCCAGGTTCTGGAAACACCATATATTTT. Residues: CSVRSPGSGNTIYF.

V usage is TRBV7-9 and J usage is TRBJ2-5, with D possibly being TRBD2 (7 bases). This CDR3 is built from 18 residues. Trimming removed 5 bases at V and 7 bases at J, with 29 bases between. The germline CDR1 and CDR2 sequences are SEHNR and FQNEAQ (reference sequence). Written as DNA, the CDR3 is TGTGCCAGCAGCCCACGCGGGGGCCAAGGAGTTATATTGGGGACCCAGTACTTC. This gives the protein CASSPRGGQGVILGTQYF. Filled out from reference TRBV7-9 and TRBJ2-5, the complete variable domain reads DTGVSQNPRHKITKRGQNVTFRCDPISEHNRLYWYRQTLGQGPEFLTYFQNEAQLEKSRLLSDRFSAERPKGSFSTLEIQRTEQGDSAMYLCASSPRGGQGVILGTQYFGPGTRLLVL.

This clone was seen once. V gene TRBV3-1 (or the pseudogene TRBV3-2) combines with J gene TRBJ1-4; D is uncertain. Looked up from germline, CDR1 is LGHDT and CDR2 is YNNKEL (reference sequence). V lost 1 base to trimming and J lost 8 bases, with 11 bases between them. CDR3 size: 14 residues. The CDR3 sequence: CASSQAGTVEKLFF. The CDR3 DNA sequence: TGTGCCAGCAGCCAAGCAGGAACAGTCGAAAAACTGTTTTTT.

The V gene is TRBV7-9, the J gene TRBJ1-6, with TRBD1 matching 7 bases. This CDR3 spans 14 amino acids. Germline CDR1 reads SEHNR; CDR2 reads FQNEAQ (reference sequence). The junction had 6 bases not matched to a gene; V was cut back by 5 bases and J by 8 bases. The CDR3 bases are TGTGCCAGCAGCCGAGGGGGCTGGGATTCACCCCTCCACTTT. Translation gives CASSRGGWDSPLHF.